This T cell receptor beta chain is from a study of T cells in Graves' hyperthyroidism and ophthalmopathy. Broader study findings: Most expanded thyroid clonotypes above 0.001 also appeared in blood.

The CDR3 totals 15 residues. V lost 4 bases, J lost 1 base, and 10 bases lay in between. Looked up from germline, CDR1 is SGHAT and CDR2 is FQNNGV. Lactation, pregnancy, other autoimmune disease or uncontrolled infection led to exclusion of patients. This clonotype showed up many times. The antigen remains unidentified. Researchers amplified the TCR beta CDR3 regions from RNA transcripts. When the TCR CDR3 underwent first-round RT-PCR, the HTBI primer set was used. TCRdb re-called the multiplex PCR reads through MiXCR, storing one row per CDR3 protein. In the table there are over 350,000 distinct CDR3 sequences, over 12% of which are singletons.

This TCR was recovered from a man aged 45-65 years with Graves' ophthalmopathy. The chain couples TRBV11-2 to TRBJ2-2, with a tentative D call TRBD1 (6 bases). Specimen: blood. CDR3 sequence: CASSSPQGNTGELFF. CDR3 coding DNA: TGTGCCAGCAGCTCGCCACAGGGGAACACCGGGGAGCTGTTTTTT. The whole variable domain, filled in from reference TRBV11-2 and TRBJ2-2, reads EAGVAQSPRYKIIEKRQSVAFWCNPISGHATLYWYQQILGQGPKLLIQFQNNGVVDDSQLPKDRFSAERLKGVDSTLKIQPAKLEDSAVYLCASSSPQGNTGELFFGEGSRLTVL.